This T cell receptor beta chain stems from a study of identical twins' blood T cells. This CDR3 region has 15 residues. CDR1 and CDR2 from the germline V gene are DFQATT and SNEGSKA (reference sequence). Trimming left V 7 bases short and J 6 bases short, with 21 bases between. About this clonotype itself: What it binds is not known.

Study-level findings and limits: Twin repertoire similarity may partly reflect shared environment. Twins shared more top CDR3 clonotypes than unrelated donors did.

MiXCR, run by TCRdb on the 5' RACE reads, gives a single entry per CDR3 protein. The sample has roughly 340,000 distinct CDR3 sequences, about 28% seen once. This sequence was found in a woman between 18 and 50 years old in good health. The rearrangement links TRBV20-1 to TRBJ2-2; D is undetermined. The sequencing sample was made of PBMCs. In DNA form, the CDR3 reads TGCAGTGATAAGAGGATAGGCAGATTCGCCGGGGAGCTGTTTTTT. Translating gives CSDKRIGRFAGELFF.